This T cell receptor (beta chain) derives from a study of early T cells in non-severe SARS-CoV-2 infection. One entry per CDR3 protein, called by TCRdb with MiXCR from the 5' RACE reads. The sample holds fewer than 65,000 distinct CDR3 sequences, 9.3% seen once. V was pared by 5 bases and J by 6 bases, with 10 bases between. This CDR3 has 12 residues. Germline V lookup: CDR1 GTSNPN, CDR2 SVGIG (reference sequence). This clonotype was observed a handful of times. This TCR derives from an adult who was a healthcare worker with PCR-confirmed SARS-CoV-2 infection or an uninfected control (not recorded which). The chain is built from TRBV30 and TRBJ2-2; D is ambiguous. Sequenced: whole blood. CDR3 loop: CAWGKGPGELFF. The CDR3 DNA is TGTGCCTGGGGAAAAGGGCCCGGGGAGCTGTTTTTT.